These 28 T cell receptor beta chains share one sample of origin, sequenced in a study of T cells in Graves' hyperthyroidism and ophthalmopathy. The CDR3 regions of TCR beta were amplified from RNA transcripts. Researchers ran a first-round RT-PCR on the TCR CDR3 using the HTBI primer set. A single record per CDR3 protein comes from TCRdb applying MiXCR to the multiplex PCR reads. The sample includes about 480,000 distinct CDR3 sequences, approximately 15% of them seen just once. The sample was blood. The receptor source for this set is a woman younger than 35 with Graves' hyperthyroidism.

This clonotype has at least ten counts. V gene TRBV10-1 combines with J gene TRBJ1-1; 7 bases line up with TRBD1. The V gene end was trimmed by 3 bases and the J gene end by 4 bases; junction bases not matched to a gene: 8. This CDR3 has 15 amino acids. CDR1 and CDR2 from the germline V gene are WNHNN and SYGVQD (reference sequence). The CDR3 DNA sequence: TGCGCCAGCAGTGACTCTCCGACAGGGACCACTGAAGCTTTCTTT. This encodes CASSDSPTGTTEAFF.

V gene TRBV11-2 combines with J gene TRBJ2-2; tentative D call: TRBD2 (5 bases). CDR3 length: 14 residues. Per germline, CDR1 SGHAT and CDR2 FQNNGV. V was pared by 6 bases and J by 2 bases, with 10 bases between. CDR3 coding DNA: TGTGCCAGCAGGGACTCACCAAACACCGGGGAGCTGTTTTTT. Residues: CASRDSPNTGELFF.

This clonotype appeared many times. The chain is built from TRBV6-5 and TRBJ2-1; 8 positions agree with TRBD2. The V and J ends lost 2 bases and 6 bases, in that order; junction bases with no gene match: 9. The CDR3 is made up of 16 amino acids. CDR1 is MNHEY, CDR2 SVGAGI, per germline. The CDR3 spells CASSYDSGSVGNEQFF. The CDR3 DNA reads TGTGCCAGCAGTTACGACAGCGGGAGTGTGGGCAATGAGCAGTTCTTC.

This clonotype was counted only a few times. This chain joins TRBV6-2 or TRBV6-3 and TRBJ2-2; D might be TRBD1 (6 bases). Per germline, CDR1 MNHEY and CDR2 SVGEGT. V lost 6 bases and J lost 1, with 12 bases in between. The CDR3 totals 15 residues. The CDR3 DNA reads as TGTGCCAGCAGGTCCGGGACAATGAACACCGGGGAGCTGTTTTTT. It specifies CASRSGTMNTGELFF.

This clonotype was observed many times. This chain uses TRBV12-3 or TRBV12-4 with TRBJ1-1; D is possibly TRBD1 (5 bases). This CDR3 region has 15 residues. The ends were cut back, 0 bases at V and 4 bases at J, with 12 bases in the middle. As DNA, the CDR3 is TGTGCCAGCAGTTTAGCGGATCCAGGGCTCACTGAAGCTTTCTTT. Translating it yields CASSLADPGLTEAFF.

Many counts were recorded for this clonotype. The CDR3 DNA reads TGTGCCAGCAGCCGCCGGGACAGAGACACAGATACGCAGTATTTT. As protein: CASSRRDRDTDTQYF. V and J are TRBV12-3 or TRBV12-4 and TRBJ2-3, with 7 bases lining up with TRBD1. The CDR3 runs to 15 residues. Trimming took 6 bases from V and 2 from J; bases not matched to a gene: 8.

This clonotype was recorded at least ten times. The rearrangement links TRBV19 to TRBJ2-1; D is possibly TRBD1 (8 bases). Germline-derived CDR1 and CDR2 are LNHDA and SQIVND (reference sequence). V shed 6 bases and J shed 10 bases, with 25 bases lying between them. The length of the CDR3 is 16 residues. For the CDR3, the DNA is TGTGCCAGTAGCAAACAGGGGGGAGCGGGATTAAGGGAGCAGTTCTTC. This sequence encodes CASSKQGGAGLREQFF.

For this clonotype: Being one base from a much bigger clone, this may be a read error. The V gene is TRBV19, the J gene TRBJ2-3; 15 nucleotides agree with TRBD2. Germline V gene sequence: CDR1 LNHDA, CDR2 SQIVND (reference sequence). V lost 1 base, J lost 2 bases, and 13 bases stayed unmatched. The CDR3 totals 21 residues. Written as DNA, the CDR3 is TGTGCCAGTAGTATAGCCCCGGGACTAGCGGGAGGTAGCCATCCCACAGATACGCAGTATTTT. It is translated as CASSIAPGLAGGSHPTDTQYF. The complete variable domain, with remaining parts taken from reference TRBV19 and TRBJ2-3, reads DGGITQSPKYLFRKEGQNVTLSCEQNLNHDAMYWYRQDPGQGLRLIYYSQIVNDFQKGDIAEGYSVSREKKESFPLTVTSAQKNPTAFYLCASSIAPGLAGGSHPTDTQYFGPGTRLTVL.

This clonotype occurred a few times. V and J are TRBV4-1 and TRBJ2-2; no firm D call. Trimming took 4 bases from V and 1 from J, leaving 13 bases between them. The CDR3 sequence is 16 residues long. Germline V gene lookup returns CDR1 MGHRA and CDR2 YSYEKL. CDR3 region: CASSLPVSQNTGELFF. The CDR3 nucleotides are TGCGCCAGCAGCCTCCCCGTTTCACAGAACACCGGGGAGCTGTTTTTT.

The table lists this clonotype with many counts. The chain joins TRBV3-1 to TRBJ2-1, with 11 nucleotides matching TRBD2. The germline V gene has CDR1 LGHDT and CDR2 YNNKEL (reference sequence). CDR3 length: 17 residues. V shed 1 base and J 0 bases; nucleotides not matched to a gene: 2. The CDR3 loop reads CASSQGTSGSSYNEQFF. CDR3 DNA sequence: TGTGCCAGCAGCCAAGGTACTAGCGGGAGCTCCTACAATGAGCAGTTCTTC.

The chain carries TRBV19 and TRBJ2-2; 7 positions agree with TRBD1. CDR3 length: 14 amino acids. CDR1 LNHDA and CDR2 SQIVND come from the germline V gene (reference sequence). Trimming took 4 bases from V and 3 from J; bases not matched to a gene: 2. CDR3 region: CASSTGTDTGELFF. The CDR3 DNA reads as TGTGCCAGTAGTACCGGGACAGACACCGGGGAGCTGTTTTTT.

This clonotype was counted between two and nine times. The CDR3 sequence is CASSQNNPTSGTGIRNEQFF. In nucleotides, the CDR3 is TGCGCCAGCAGCCAAAACAATCCGACCTCTGGGACAGGGATTCGCAATGAGCAGTTCTTC. The chain recombines TRBV4-1 with TRBJ2-1, with 9 positions matching TRBD1. V shed 2 bases and J 6 bases; nucleotides not matched to a gene: 20. The CDR3 has 20 amino acids. Per the germline V gene, CDR1 is MGHRA and CDR2 is YSYEKL.

This clonotype came up many times. The chain combines TRBV20-1 with TRBJ2-7; D not resolved. This CDR3 region has 16 residues. Germline CDR1 reads DFQATT; CDR2 reads SNEGSKA (reference sequence). Trimming took off 4 bases at V and 0 bases at J, with 19 bases between the two ends. The CDR3 spells CSAIPPRRVFSYEQYF. DNA for the CDR3: TGCAGTGCTATCCCCCCCCGACGCGTCTTCTCCTACGAGCAGTACTTC.

This clonotype was seen ten or more times. The chain uses TRBV30 and TRBJ2-2, with D hard to call. The length of the CDR3 is 11 residues. From germline, CDR1 is GTSNPN and CDR2 SVGIG (reference sequence). The V end lost 0 bases, the J end lost 8 bases, and 4 bases lay between the germline ends. The CDR3 protein is CAWSVPGELFF. CDR3 coding DNA: TGTGCCTGGAGTGTACCTGGGGAGCTGTTTTTT.

Concerning this clonotype itself: Germline is not matched at one junction end, which may reflect a read error. The chain couples TRBV14 to TRBJ1-1; the D is unclear. The CDR3 runs 13 residues. The germline V gene has CDR1 SGHDN and CDR2 FVKESK. For the CDR3, the DNA is TGTTCCAGCAGCCTAAATCGGAACACTGAAGCTTTCTTT. Translated: CSSSLNRNTEAFF.

This clonotype was detected a few times. V gene TRBV5-1 combines with J gene TRBJ2-7; TRBD1 is a possible D gene (6 bases). The germline gives CDR1 SGHRS, CDR2 YFSETQ. Trimming stripped 0 bases from V and 2 bases from J, with 12 bases between. This CDR3 is 15 amino acids long. This chain's CDR3 is CASSLGGGGTYEQYV. The CDR3 bases are TGCGCCAGCAGCTTGGGAGGGGGTGGTACCTACGAGCAGTACGTC.

This clonotype was counted at least ten times. V gene TRBV7-8 combines with J gene TRBJ2-7; D is unclear. The CDR3 spans 16 residues. The germline gives CDR1 SGHVS, CDR2 FQNEAQ. V was cut by 0 bases and J by 6 bases, with 18 bases left in between. In DNA, the CDR3 is TGTGCCAGCAGCTTAGCGCCCACATCCACCCTTGGCGAGCAGTACTTC. This sequence encodes CASSLAPTSTLGEQYF.

This clonotype occurred many times. The rearrangement links TRBV2 to TRBJ2-1; TRBD2 matches at 10 bases. The CDR3 consists of 16 residues. V shed 6 bases and J 0 bases; nucleotides not matched to a gene: 5. The germline CDR1 and CDR2 sequences are SNHLY and FYNNEI. DNA for the CDR3: TGTGCCAGCAGAGACCTAGCGGGAGCCTCCTACAATGAGCAGTTCTTC. It is translated as CASRDLAGASYNEQFF.

The V call is TRBV5-1, the J call TRBJ1-5; weak D call: TRBD1 (5 bases). The CDR3 sequence is 14 residues long. V dropped 2 bases and J dropped 5 bases, with 11 bases sitting between them. In germline, CDR1 is SGHRS, CDR2 YFSETQ. The CDR3 DNA reads as TGCGCCAGCAGCTTACTGGGGGGGGATCAGCCCCAGCATTTT. It specifies CASSLLGGDQPQHF.

This clonotype has at least ten counts. V gene TRBV7-6 combines with J gene TRBJ2-1, with 9 nucleotides matching TRBD2. The trim removed 2 bases at V and 2 bases at J, leaving 4 bases unmatched. The germline CDR1 and CDR2 sequences are SGHVS and FNYEAQ. The CDR3 is made up of 16 amino acids. CDR3 in DNA: TGTGCCAGCAGCTTACCTATAGCGGGAGCCTACAATGAGCAGTTCTTC. Protein sequence: CASSLPIAGAYNEQFF.

This clonotype was detected only a few times. V usage is TRBV10-3 and J usage is TRBJ2-1; perhaps TRBD2 as D (5 bases). The CDR3 loop spans 16 amino acids. CDR1 ENHRY and CDR2 SYGVKD come from the germline V gene. V was cut by 0 bases and J by 7 bases, with 16 bases left in between. The CDR3 bases are TGTGCCATCAGTGAGTCCCCGGGATTATTGTGGAATGAGCAGTTCTTC. Amino acids: CAISESPGLLWNEQFF.

This clonotype has just a few counts. This chain joins TRBV27 and TRBJ2-5; 7 nucleotides align to TRBD1. Germline CDR1 and CDR2: MNHEY and SMNVEV (reference sequence). Trimming cost V 5 bases and J 5 bases; bases outside gene matches: 5. There are 13 residues in the CDR3. This CDR3 reads CASSIGQVETQYF. The DNA of the CDR3 is TGTGCCAGCAGTATCGGACAGGTCGAGACCCAGTACTTC.

The gene calls are TRBV14 and TRBJ2-1; D is perhaps TRBD1 (5 bases). This CDR3 spans 15 amino acids. Germline loops: CDR1 SGHDN, CDR2 FVKESK. The V end was cut by 1 base, the J end by 6 bases, with 13 bases between. CDR3 sequence reads: CASSQVAGNGNEQFF. The CDR3 bases are TGTGCCAGCAGCCAAGTAGCAGGGAACGGCAATGAGCAGTTCTTC.

The genes are TRBV18 and TRBJ2-1, with 14 bases lining up with TRBD2. This CDR3 contains 15 residues. The V gene end was trimmed by 3 bases and the J gene end by 9 bases; junction bases not matched to a gene: 4. Germline values: CDR1 KGHSH, CDR2 LQKENI. As DNA, the CDR3 is TGTGCCAGCTCACCCCCGGGACTAGCGGGAGTTGAGCAGTTCTTC. It encodes CASSPPGLAGVEQFF.

V gene TRBV15 combines with J gene TRBJ2-1; TRBD1 agrees at 7 bases. The V segment lost 8 bases and the J segment 10 bases; nucleotides outside the gene matches: 17. The germline CDR1 and CDR2 sequences are LNHNV and YYDKDF (reference sequence). This CDR3 contains 15 residues. The CDR3 nucleotides are TGTGCCACCCCAAGAAACCCGACAGGGAAGGGCGAGCAGTTCTTC. Its protein product is CATPRNPTGKGEQFF.

Many counts were recorded for this clonotype. The genes are TRBV27 and TRBJ1-5; 7 bases fit TRBD1. Per the germline V gene, CDR1 is MNHEY and CDR2 is SMNVEV (reference sequence). J was trimmed by 4 bases and V by 10 bases; bases with no gene match: 4. CDR3 length: 12 amino acids. The DNA for the CDR3 is TGTGCCACAGGGGGTCCGAATCAGCCCCAGCATTTT. Translating gives CATGGPNQPQHF.

This sequence joins TRBV5-1 and TRBJ1-4; weak D call: TRBD1 (5 bases). Germline assignment: CDR1 SGHRS and CDR2 YFSETQ. V was pared by 4 bases and J by 7 bases, with 20 bases between. This CDR3 spans 16 amino acids. Written as DNA, the CDR3 is TGCGCCAGCAGCCCCCGGGACGGGACCAGGAGTGAAAAACTGTTTTTT. Amino acids: CASSPRDGTRSEKLFF.

In this sample, this clonotype turned up a few times. This chain uses TRBV19 with TRBJ1-3; perhaps TRBD1 as D (5 bases). Deletions cut 5 bases from V and 0 bases from J, with 11 bases between. Germline V gene sequence: CDR1 LNHDA, CDR2 SQIVND (reference sequence). The CDR3 has 15 residues. CDR3 sequence (DNA): TGTGCCAGTAGTCCGGGACGGACCTCTGGAAACACCATATATTTT. Its translation: CASSPGRTSGNTIYF.